This T cell receptor (beta chain) stems from a study of molecular identifiers for immune sequencing clone quantification. Study outcomes and limitations: A shared barcode on identical TCR molecules could lead to underestimated sizes for highly expanded clones.

Based on a CD8+CD4-CCR7+CD45RA+ profile, naive CD8 T cells were sorted. The CDR3 sequence is 18 residues long. Trimming removed 5 bases from V and 0 bases from J; junction bases left unmatched: 13. This clonotype has only a few counts. Its antigen is unknown. With listed TCR primers and previously described methods, bulk TCR libraries were prepared. TCRdb fed the PCR reads into MiXCR, producing one record per CDR3 protein. In the table there are just under 650,000 distinct CDR3 sequences, 15% to 20% of which are singletons. Material for sequencing was naive CD8+ T cells from blood, with Jurkat cell RNA spiked in. The subset here: FACS-sorted CD8+CD4-CCR7+CD45RA+ naive T cells. V is TRBV12-3 or TRBV12-4 and J is TRBJ1-5; TRBD1 aligns across 7 bases. This clonotype was obtained from a human donor in good health. Some libraries in this study had Jurkat cell RNA spiked in. The CDR3 sequence is CASSQGGSRIYSNQPQHF. The CDR3 DNA reads as TGTGCCAGCAGTCAGGGGGGCAGCCGAATTTATAGCAATCAGCCCCAGCATTTT.